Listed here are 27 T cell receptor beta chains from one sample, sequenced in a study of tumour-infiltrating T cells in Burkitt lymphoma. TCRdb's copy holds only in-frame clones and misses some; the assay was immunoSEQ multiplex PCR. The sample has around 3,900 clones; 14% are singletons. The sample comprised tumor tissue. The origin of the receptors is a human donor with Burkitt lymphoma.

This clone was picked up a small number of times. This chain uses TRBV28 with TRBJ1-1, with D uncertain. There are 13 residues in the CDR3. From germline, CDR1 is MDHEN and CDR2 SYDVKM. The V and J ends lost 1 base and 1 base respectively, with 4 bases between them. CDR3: CASSLSPNTEAFF. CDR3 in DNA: TGTGCCAGCAGTTTATCTCCGAACACTGAAGCTTTCTTT.

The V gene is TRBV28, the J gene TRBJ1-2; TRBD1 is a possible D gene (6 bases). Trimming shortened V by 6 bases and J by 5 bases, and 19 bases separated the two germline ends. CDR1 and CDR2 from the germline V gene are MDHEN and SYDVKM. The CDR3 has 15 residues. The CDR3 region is CASRSLGGARYGYTF. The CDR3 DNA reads TGTGCCAGCAGATCACTCGGGGGGGCGAGGTATGGCTACACCTTC.

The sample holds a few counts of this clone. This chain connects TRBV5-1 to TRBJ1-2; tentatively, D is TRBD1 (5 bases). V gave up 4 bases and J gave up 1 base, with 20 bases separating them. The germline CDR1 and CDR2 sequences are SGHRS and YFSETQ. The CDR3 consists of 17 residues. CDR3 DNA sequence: TGCGCCAGCAGCCCTGGGGGGGACTTGAAAATTAACTATGGCTACACCTTC. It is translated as CASSPGGDLKINYGYTF.

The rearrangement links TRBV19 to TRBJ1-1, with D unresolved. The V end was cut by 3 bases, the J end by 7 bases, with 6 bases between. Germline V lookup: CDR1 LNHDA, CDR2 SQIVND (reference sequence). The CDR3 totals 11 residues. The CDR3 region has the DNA TGTGCCAGTAGTATTTCAGGTGAAGCTTTCTTT. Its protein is CASSISGEAFF.

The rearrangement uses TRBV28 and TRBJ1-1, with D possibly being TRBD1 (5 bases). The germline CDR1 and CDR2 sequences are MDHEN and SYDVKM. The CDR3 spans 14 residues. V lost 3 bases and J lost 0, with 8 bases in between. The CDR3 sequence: CASSLGRLNTEAFF. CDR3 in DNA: TGTGCCAGCAGTTTGGGACGGTTGAACACTGAAGCTTTCTTT.

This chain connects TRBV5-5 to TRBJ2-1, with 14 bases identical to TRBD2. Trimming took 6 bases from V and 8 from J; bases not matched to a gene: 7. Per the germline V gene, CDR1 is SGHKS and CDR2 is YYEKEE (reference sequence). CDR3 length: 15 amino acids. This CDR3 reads CASTRTSGGLYEQFF. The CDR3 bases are TGTGCCAGCACCCGGACTAGCGGGGGGCTGTATGAGCAGTTCTTC.

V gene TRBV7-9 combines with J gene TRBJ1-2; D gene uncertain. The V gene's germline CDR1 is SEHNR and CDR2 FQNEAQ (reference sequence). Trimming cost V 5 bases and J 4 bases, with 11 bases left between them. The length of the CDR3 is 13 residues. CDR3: CASSPREGYGYTF. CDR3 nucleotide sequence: TGTGCCAGCAGCCCCCGGGAGGGCTATGGCTACACCTTC.

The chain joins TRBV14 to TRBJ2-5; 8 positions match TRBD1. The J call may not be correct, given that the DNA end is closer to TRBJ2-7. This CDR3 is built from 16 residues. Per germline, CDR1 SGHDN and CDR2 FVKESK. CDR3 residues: CASSQVVGDRSYEQYF. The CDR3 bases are TGTGCCAGCAGCCAAGTCGTGGGGGACAGGTCCTACGAGCAGTACTTC.

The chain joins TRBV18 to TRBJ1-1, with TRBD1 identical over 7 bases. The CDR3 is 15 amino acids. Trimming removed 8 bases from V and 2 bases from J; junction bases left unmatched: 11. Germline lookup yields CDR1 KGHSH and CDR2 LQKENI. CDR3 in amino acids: CASTDDRVENTEAFF. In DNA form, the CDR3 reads TGTGCCAGCACCGATGACAGGGTGGAAAACACTGAAGCTTTCTTT.

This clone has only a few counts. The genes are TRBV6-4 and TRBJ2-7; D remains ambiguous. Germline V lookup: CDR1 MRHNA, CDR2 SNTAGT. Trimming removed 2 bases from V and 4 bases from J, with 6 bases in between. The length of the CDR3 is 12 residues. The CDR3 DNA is TGTGCCAGCAGTGACCTCAGTTACGAGCAGTACTTC. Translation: CASSDLSYEQYF.

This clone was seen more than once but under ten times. The CDR3 spells CASSLRRGVQETQYF. CDR3 nucleotides: TGTGCCAGCAGCTTACGACGGGGAGTGCAAGAGACCCAGTACTTC. The V gene is TRBV28, the J gene TRBJ2-5; D possibly corresponds to TRBD2 (5 bases). Trimming took 6 bases from V and 2 from J, leaving 16 bases between them. The CDR3 extends over 15 amino acids. In germline, CDR1 is MDHEN, CDR2 SYDVKM.

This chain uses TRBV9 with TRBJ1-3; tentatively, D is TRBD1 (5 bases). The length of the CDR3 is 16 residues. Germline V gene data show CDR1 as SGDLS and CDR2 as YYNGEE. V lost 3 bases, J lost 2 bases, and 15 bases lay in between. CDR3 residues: CASSADLRGAGNTIYF. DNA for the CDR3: TGTGCCAGCAGCGCAGATTTACGGGGGGCTGGAAACACCATATATTTT.

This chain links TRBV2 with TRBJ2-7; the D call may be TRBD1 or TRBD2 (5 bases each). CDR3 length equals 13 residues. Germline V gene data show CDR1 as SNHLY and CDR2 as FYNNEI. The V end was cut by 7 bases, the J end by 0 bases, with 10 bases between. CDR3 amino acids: CASMEGTSYEQYF. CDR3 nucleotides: TGTGCCAGCATGGAAGGGACCTCCTACGAGCAGTACTTC.

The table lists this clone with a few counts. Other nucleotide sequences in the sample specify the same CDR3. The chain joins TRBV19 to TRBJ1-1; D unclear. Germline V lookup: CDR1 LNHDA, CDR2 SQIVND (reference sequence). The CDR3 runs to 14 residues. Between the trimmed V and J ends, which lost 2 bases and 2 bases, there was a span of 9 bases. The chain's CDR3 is CASSIKGRNTEAFF. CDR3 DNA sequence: TGTGCCAGTAGTATAAAAGGCAGAAACACTGAAGCTTTCTTT.

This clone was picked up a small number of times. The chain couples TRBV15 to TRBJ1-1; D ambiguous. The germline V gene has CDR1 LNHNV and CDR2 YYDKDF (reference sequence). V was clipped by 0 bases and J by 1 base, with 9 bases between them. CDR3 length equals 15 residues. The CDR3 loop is CATSRDPAANTEAFF. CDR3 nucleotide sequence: TGTGCCACCAGCAGAGATCCGGCAGCGAACACTGAAGCTTTCTTT.

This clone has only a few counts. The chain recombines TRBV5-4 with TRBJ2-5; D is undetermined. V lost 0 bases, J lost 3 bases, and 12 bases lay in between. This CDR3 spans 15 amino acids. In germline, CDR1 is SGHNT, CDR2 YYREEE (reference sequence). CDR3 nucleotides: TGTGCCAGCAGCTTGGAAACTATGGACGAAGAGACCCAGTACTTC. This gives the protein CASSLETMDEETQYF.

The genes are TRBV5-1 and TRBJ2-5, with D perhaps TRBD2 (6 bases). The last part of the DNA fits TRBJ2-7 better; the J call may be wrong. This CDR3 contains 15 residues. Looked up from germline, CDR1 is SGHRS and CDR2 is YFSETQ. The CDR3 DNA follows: TGCGCCAGCAGCTTGAACCCTAGCGACTCCTACGAGCAGTACTTC. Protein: CASSLNPSDSYEQYF.

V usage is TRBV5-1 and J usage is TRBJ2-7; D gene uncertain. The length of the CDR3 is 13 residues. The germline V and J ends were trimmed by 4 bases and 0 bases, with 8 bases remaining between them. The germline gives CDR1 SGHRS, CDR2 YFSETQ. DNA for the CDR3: TGCGCCAGCAGCCTCCGGGTCTCCTACGAGCAGTACTTC. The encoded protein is CASSLRVSYEQYF. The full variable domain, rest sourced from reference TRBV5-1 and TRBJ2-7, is KAGVTQTPRYLIKTRGQQVTLSCSPISGHRSVSWYQQTPGQGLQFLFEYFSETQRNKGNFPGRFSGRQFSNSRSEMNVSTLELGDSALYLCASSLRVSYEQYFGPGTRLTVT.

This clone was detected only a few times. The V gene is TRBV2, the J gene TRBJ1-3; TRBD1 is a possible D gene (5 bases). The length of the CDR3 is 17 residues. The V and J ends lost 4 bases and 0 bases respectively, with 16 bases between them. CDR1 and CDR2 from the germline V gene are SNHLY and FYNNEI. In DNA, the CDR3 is TGTGCCAGCAGTGCGAACCCGGGACGGATCTCTGGAAACACCATATATTTT. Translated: CASSANPGRISGNTIYF.

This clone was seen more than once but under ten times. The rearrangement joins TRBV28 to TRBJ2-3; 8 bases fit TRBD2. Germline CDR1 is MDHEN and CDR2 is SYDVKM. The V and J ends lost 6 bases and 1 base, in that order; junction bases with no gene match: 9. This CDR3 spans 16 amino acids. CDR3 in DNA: TGTGCCAGCAGCCCCCTAGCGGGTCGCCGCACAGATACGCAGTATTTT. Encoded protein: CASSPLAGRRTDTQYF.

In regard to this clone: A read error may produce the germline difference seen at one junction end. The CDR3: CASSIGGPFVGSNQLQHF. In nucleotides, the CDR3 is TGTGCCAGTAGTATAGGTGGCCCATTCGTAGGAAGCAATCAGCTCCAGCATTTT. The chain has TRBV19 and TRBJ1-5; no clear D. The CDR3 spans 18 residues. CDR1 and CDR2 (germline): LNHDA, SQIVND (reference sequence). The whole variable domain, filled in from reference TRBV19 and TRBJ1-5, reads DGGITQSPKYLFRKEGQNVTLSCEQNLNHDAMYWYRQDPGQGLRLIYYSQIVNDFQKGDIAEGYSVSREKKESFPLTVTSAQKNPTAFYLCASSIGGPFVGSNQLQHFGDGTRLSIL.

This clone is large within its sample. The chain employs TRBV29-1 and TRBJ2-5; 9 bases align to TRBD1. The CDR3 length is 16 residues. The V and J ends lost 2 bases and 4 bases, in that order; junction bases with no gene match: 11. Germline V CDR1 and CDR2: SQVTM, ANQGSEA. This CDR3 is CSVESSRDRVPETQYF. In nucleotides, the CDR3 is TGCAGCGTTGAAAGCAGCCGGGACAGGGTTCCAGAGACCCAGTACTTC. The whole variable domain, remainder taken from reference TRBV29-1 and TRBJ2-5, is SAVISQKPSRDICQRGTSLTIQCQVDSQVTMMFWYRQQPGQSLTLIATANQGSEATYESGFVIDKFPISRPNLTFSTLTVSNMSPEDSSIYLCSVESSRDRVPETQYFGPGTRLLVL.

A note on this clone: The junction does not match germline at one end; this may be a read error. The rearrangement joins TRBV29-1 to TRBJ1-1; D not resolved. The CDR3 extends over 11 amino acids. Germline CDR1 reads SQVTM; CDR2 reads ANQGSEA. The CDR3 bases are TGCAGCGTTGGGGTGAACACTAAAGCTTTCTTT. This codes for CSVGVNTKAFF.

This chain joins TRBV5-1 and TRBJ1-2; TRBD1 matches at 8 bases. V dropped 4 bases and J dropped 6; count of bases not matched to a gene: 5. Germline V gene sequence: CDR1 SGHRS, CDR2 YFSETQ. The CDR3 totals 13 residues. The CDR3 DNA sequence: TGCGCCAGCAGCAAGGACAGGGATGATGGCTACACCTTC. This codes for CASSKDRDDGYTF. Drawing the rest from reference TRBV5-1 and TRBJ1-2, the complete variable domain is KAGVTQTPRYLIKTRGQQVTLSCSPISGHRSVSWYQQTPGQGLQFLFEYFSETQRNKGNFPGRFSGRQFSNSRSEMNVSTLELGDSALYLCASSKDRDDGYTFGSGTRLTVV.

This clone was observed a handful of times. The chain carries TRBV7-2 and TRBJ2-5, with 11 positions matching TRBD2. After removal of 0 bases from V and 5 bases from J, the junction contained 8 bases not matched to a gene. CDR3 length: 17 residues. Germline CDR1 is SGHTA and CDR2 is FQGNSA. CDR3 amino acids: CASSLALAGGLAETQYF. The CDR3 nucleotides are TGTGCCAGCAGCTTAGCGCTAGCGGGGGGCTTGGCGGAGACCCAGTACTTC.

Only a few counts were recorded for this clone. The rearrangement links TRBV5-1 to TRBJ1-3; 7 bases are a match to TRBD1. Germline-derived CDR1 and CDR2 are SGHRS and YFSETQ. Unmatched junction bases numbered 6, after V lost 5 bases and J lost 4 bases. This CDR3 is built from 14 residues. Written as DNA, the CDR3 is TGCGCCAGCAGACCTACAGGGGACGGAAACACCATATATTTT. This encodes CASRPTGDGNTIYF.

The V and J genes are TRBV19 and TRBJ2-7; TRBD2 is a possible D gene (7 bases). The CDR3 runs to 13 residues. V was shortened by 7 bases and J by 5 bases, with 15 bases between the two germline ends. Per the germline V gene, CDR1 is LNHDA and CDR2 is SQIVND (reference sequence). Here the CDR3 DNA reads TGTGCCAGTAAGGCACAGGGAGGGAACGAGCAGTACTTC. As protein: CASKAQGGNEQYF.